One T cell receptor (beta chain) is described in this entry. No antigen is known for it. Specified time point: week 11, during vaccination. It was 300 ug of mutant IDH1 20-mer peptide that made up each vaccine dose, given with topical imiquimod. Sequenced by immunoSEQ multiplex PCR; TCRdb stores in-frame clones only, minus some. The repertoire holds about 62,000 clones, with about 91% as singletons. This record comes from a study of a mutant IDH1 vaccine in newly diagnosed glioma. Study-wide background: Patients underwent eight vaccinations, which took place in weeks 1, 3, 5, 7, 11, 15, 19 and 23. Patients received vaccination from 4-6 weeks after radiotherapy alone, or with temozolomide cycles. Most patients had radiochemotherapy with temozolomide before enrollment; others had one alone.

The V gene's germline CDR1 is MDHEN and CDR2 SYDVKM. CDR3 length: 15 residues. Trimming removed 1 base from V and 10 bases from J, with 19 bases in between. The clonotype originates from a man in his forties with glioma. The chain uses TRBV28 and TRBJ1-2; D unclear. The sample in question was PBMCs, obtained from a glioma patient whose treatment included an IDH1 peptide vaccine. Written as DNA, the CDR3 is TGTGCCAGCAGTTTATATGCGTTTTCGACGGCAGACTACACCTTC. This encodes CASSLYAFSTADYTF.